Shown below are 30 T cell receptor beta chains from a single sample sequenced in a study of shared clonotypes between healthy human individuals. CD45RO-negative, CCR7-selected cells formed the naive CD8 fraction, which excluded terminally differentiated effector memory CD45RA+ cells. Sequencing was performed with immunoSEQ multiplex PCR; in TCRdb, only in-frame clones are kept and a portion is missing. Of about 580,000 clones listed, about 98% are singletons. Material: naive CD8+ T cells sorted from blood. The origin of the receptors is a young man in good health.

The gene calls are TRBV5-1 and TRBJ1-1; a weak D match, TRBD1 (6 bases). The CDR3 spans 17 residues. Trimming took 4 bases from V and 2 from J, leaving 21 bases between them. CDR1 is SGHRS, CDR2 YFSETQ, per germline. The CDR3 region is CASSPPRAGTPNTEAFF. CDR3 nucleotides: TGCGCCAGCAGCCCCCCCAGAGCCGGGACACCTAACACTGAAGCTTTCTTT. The variable domain in full, with the rest retrieved from reference TRBV5-1 and TRBJ1-1, is KAGVTQTPRYLIKTRGQQVTLSCSPISGHRSVSWYQQTPGQGLQFLFEYFSETQRNKGNFPGRFSGRQFSNSRSEMNVSTLELGDSALYLCASSPPRAGTPNTEAFFGQGTRLTVV.

V is TRBV7-6 and J is TRBJ2-2, with 10 bases matching TRBD1. After removal of 2 bases from V and 6 bases from J, the junction contained 6 bases not matched to a gene. The length of the CDR3 is 16 residues. CDR1 SGHVS and CDR2 FNYEAQ come from the germline V gene. CDR3 region: CASSLPRDRGAGELFF. The CDR3, as DNA: TGTGCCAGCAGCTTACCCCGGGACAGGGGCGCCGGGGAGCTGTTTTTT.

The rearrangement uses TRBV13 and TRBJ2-3; D possibly matches TRBD1 or TRBD2 (5 bases each). The CDR3 covers 15 residues. V was cut by 4 bases and J by 6 bases, with 17 bases left in between. The V gene's germline CDR1 is PRHDT and CDR2 FYEKMQ (reference sequence). The CDR3 region has the DNA TGTGCCAGCAGCTCAACTGGGACCGCCGGGGATACGCAGTATTTT. Its protein product is CASSSTGTAGDTQYF. Filled out from reference TRBV13 and TRBJ2-3, the complete variable domain reads AAGVIQSPRHLIKEKRETATLKCYPIPRHDTVYWYQQGPGQDPQFLISFYEKMQSDKGSIPDRFSAQQFSDYHSELNMSSLELGDSALYFCASSSTGTAGDTQYFGPGTRLTVL.

This sequence joins TRBV27 and TRBJ1-2; a weak D match, TRBD1 (5 bases). Germline-derived CDR1 and CDR2 are MNHEY and SMNVEV (reference sequence). Trimming left V 2 bases short and J 5 bases short, with 12 bases between. This CDR3 contains 14 residues. In DNA form, the CDR3 reads TGTGCCAGCAGTTTACAGGGACGGTCTTATGGCTACACCTTC. Its protein product is CASSLQGRSYGYTF.

The chain combines TRBV7-6 with TRBJ2-7; D remains ambiguous. With 1 base removed from V and 2 bases from J, the gap between germline ends came to 6 bases. Germline-derived CDR1 and CDR2 are SGHVS and FNYEAQ. The CDR3 consists of 13 residues. DNA for the CDR3: TGTGCCAGCAGCTTAGACAGTGCCTACGAGCAGTACTTC. It yields the protein CASSLDSAYEQYF. The full variable domain, its missing parts supplied by reference TRBV7-6 and TRBJ2-7, is GAGVSQSPRYKVTKRGQDVALRCDPISGHVSLYWYRQALGQGPEFLTYFNYEAQQDKSGLPNDRFSAERPEGSISTLTIQRTEQRDSAMYRCASSLDSAYEQYFGPGTRLTVT.

The chain is built from TRBV10-2 and TRBJ1-1; no reliable D call. CDR1 and CDR2 from the germline V gene are WSHSY and SAAADI. Between the trimmed V and J ends, which lost 2 bases and 2 bases, there was a span of 9 bases. The length of the CDR3 is 14 residues. DNA of the CDR3: TGCGCCAGCAGTGAGACAGCACTAAACACTGAAGCTTTCTTT. Protein sequence: CASSETALNTEAFF.

This clone occurred a few times. The rearrangement uses TRBV6-5 and TRBJ2-5; a weak D match, TRBD2 (5 bases). This CDR3 contains 13 residues. V was shortened by 2 bases and J by 3 bases, with 7 bases between the two germline ends. Germline-derived CDR1 and CDR2 are MNHEY and SVGAGI. The CDR3 region has the DNA TGTGCCAGCAGTTACGTCGGGGAAGAGACCCAGTACTTC. Translating gives CASSYVGEETQYF.

The V gene is TRBV7-9, the J gene TRBJ2-7; D possibly uses TRBD1 or TRBD2 (5 bases each). The CDR3 covers 14 residues. V gave up 2 bases and J gave up 6 bases, with 14 bases separating them. Germline-derived CDR1 and CDR2 are SEHNR and FQNEAQ (reference sequence). Here the CDR3 reads CASSLYHPGSEQYF. Here the CDR3 DNA reads TGTGCCAGCAGCTTATACCACCCAGGGAGCGAGCAGTACTTC.

This chain links TRBV4-3 with TRBJ2-1; a possible D gene is TRBD2 (5 bases). Per germline, CDR1 LGHNA and CDR2 YSLEER. The CDR3 has 15 residues. Trimming cost V 0 bases and J 6 bases, with 12 bases left between them. The CDR3 sequence is CASSQDRGRLNEQFF. The CDR3 DNA reads TGCGCCAGCAGCCAAGATAGAGGGAGACTCAATGAGCAGTTCTTC.

The chain uses TRBV7-9 and TRBJ2-7; D is unresolved. The germline V gene encodes CDR1 SEHNR and CDR2 FQNEAQ (reference sequence). This CDR3 contains 11 residues. The V end lost 3 bases, the J end lost 6 bases, and 6 bases lay between the germline ends. CDR3 loop: CASSFGPEQYF. CDR3 DNA sequence: TGTGCCAGCAGCTTTGGCCCCGAGCAGTACTTC. The entire variable domain, with the rest obtained from reference TRBV7-9 and TRBJ2-7, is as follows: DTGVSQNPRHKITKRGQNVTFRCDPISEHNRLYWYRQTLGQGPEFLTYFQNEAQLEKSRLLSDRFSAERPKGSFSTLEIQRTEQGDSAMYLCASSFGPEQYFGPGTRLTVT.

J is TRBJ2-1 and V is TRBV6-1, with 7 bases lining up with TRBD2. Unmatched junction bases numbered 9, after V lost 7 bases and J lost 3 bases. The CDR3 runs to 15 residues. From germline, CDR1 is MNHNS and CDR2 SASEGT. The CDR3 sequence is CASTAGASGYNEQFF. As DNA, the CDR3 is TGTGCCAGCACCGCCGGGGCTAGCGGCTACAATGAGCAGTTCTTC.

The chain carries TRBV29-1 and TRBJ1-2; the match to TRBD1 covers 7 bases. The ends lost 7 bases at V and 4 bases at J; junction bases unmatched: 9. The CDR3 has 13 residues. Germline CDR1 is SQVTM and CDR2 is ANQGSEA. This chain's CDR3 is CSAYEYRGYGYTF. The CDR3 nucleotides are TGCAGCGCGTACGAATACAGGGGCTATGGCTACACCTTC.

The chain is built from TRBV14 and TRBJ2-7, with TRBD1 matching over 10 bases. CDR1 SGHDN and CDR2 FVKESK come from the germline V gene. This CDR3 is 15 amino acids long. V was clipped by 5 bases and J by 2 bases; unmatched bases: 6. CDR3 residues: CASSFTGTGAYEQYF. CDR3 DNA sequence: TGTGCCAGCAGCTTCACGGGGACAGGGGCCTACGAGCAGTACTTC.

J is TRBJ2-1 and V is TRBV5-1; TRBD2 matches 11 bases. Germline V gives CDR1 SGHRS, CDR2 YFSETQ. The V and J ends lost 0 bases and 8 bases, in that order; junction bases with no gene match: 7. This CDR3 comprises 16 residues. The CDR3 region is CASSLGASGRSDEQFF. The CDR3 DNA is TGCGCCAGCAGCTTGGGGGCTAGCGGGAGGAGCGATGAGCAGTTCTTC.

V and J are TRBV6-5 and TRBJ1-4; 7 bases line up with TRBD1. V was clipped by 4 bases and J by 6 bases; unmatched bases: 11. From germline, CDR1 is MNHEY and CDR2 SVGAGI. The CDR3 extends over 16 amino acids. The CDR3 DNA reads as TGTGCCAGCAGTTCGCAGGACAGGAGGAAAGATGAAAAACTGTTTTTT. This sequence encodes CASSSQDRRKDEKLFF.

This clone appeared once. V and J are TRBV5-1 and TRBJ2-1; D assignment may be TRBD1 or TRBD2 (5 bases each). The CDR3 has 15 amino acids. Trimming cost V 0 bases and J 0 bases, with 7 bases left between them. CDR1 and CDR2 from the germline V gene are SGHRS and YFSETQ. The CDR3 nucleotides read TGCGCCAGCAGCTTGGGGGGGTTCTCCTACAATGAGCAGTTCTTC. It yields the protein CASSLGGFSYNEQFF.

This chain joins TRBV4-3 and TRBJ2-1, with a tentative D call TRBD1 (6 bases). Germline V gene sequence: CDR1 LGHNA, CDR2 YSLEER. There are 15 residues in the CDR3. V lost 3 bases to trimming and J lost 4 bases, with 13 bases between them. The CDR3: CASSHTGTPYNEQFF. The CDR3 nucleotides read TGCGCCAGCAGCCATACAGGGACCCCGTACAATGAGCAGTTCTTC.

This clone was seen a single time. V usage is TRBV9 and J usage is TRBJ2-1; D gene uncertain. CDR3 size: 14 residues. CDR1 SGDLS and CDR2 YYNGEE come from the germline V gene. Trimming cost V 0 bases and J 1 base, with 5 bases left between them. The CDR3 DNA follows: TGTGCCAGCAGCGTAGGTGAGTCCTACAATGAGCAGTTCTTC. This encodes CASSVGESYNEQFF.

The rearrangement uses TRBV4-1 and TRBJ2-7; D is uncertain. From germline, CDR1 is MGHRA and CDR2 YSYEKL. The V end lost 2 bases, the J end lost 3 bases, and 8 bases lay between the germline ends. The CDR3 runs 13 residues. This CDR3 reads CASSQISGYEQYF. The CDR3 DNA reads as TGCGCCAGCAGCCAAATATCCGGCTACGAGCAGTACTTC.

The genes are TRBV6-5 and TRBJ2-7; D not resolved. The V gene lost 7 bases and the J gene lost 2 bases, with 9 bases spanning the gap. The CDR3 contains 12 residues. Germline V gene sequence: CDR1 MNHEY, CDR2 SVGAGI. CDR3 nucleotides: TGTGCCAGCAACAACCCGACCTACGAGCAGTACTTC. Amino acids: CASNNPTYEQYF.

The chain uses TRBV6-1 and TRBJ2-4; D is ambiguous. The CDR3 contains 15 residues. Germline assignment: CDR1 MNHNS and CDR2 SASEGT. V shed 1 base and J shed 6 bases, with 13 bases lying between them. DNA for the CDR3: TGTGCCAGCAGTGAAGACCAAGATGACGGAAACATTCAGTACTTC. This encodes CASSEDQDDGNIQYF.

The J gene is TRBJ1-5, the V gene TRBV12-2. TRBV12-2 is a pseudogene locus. CDR3 length: 19 amino acids. CDR3 DNA: TGTGCAACTCAGGGCCAGGAGGTCCTTGAAGCGTTGAGCAATCAGCCCCAGCATTTT. Its protein product is CATQGQEVLEALSNQPQHF.

V gene TRBV6-1 combines with J gene TRBJ2-7; D is ambiguous. The germline CDR1 and CDR2 sequences are MNHNS and SASEGT. Trimming took off 8 bases at V and 2 bases at J, with 13 bases between the two ends. This CDR3 spans 13 amino acids. CDR3 nucleotides: TGTGCCAGCTTAAACGAATTAACCTACGAGCAGTACTTC. This sequence encodes CASLNELTYEQYF.

This sequence joins TRBV9 and TRBJ2-3; D could derive from TRBD1 or TRBD2 (6 bases each). From germline, CDR1 is SGDLS and CDR2 YYNGEE. The CDR3 spans 14 residues. V was shortened by 4 bases and J by 8 bases, with 17 bases between the two germline ends. In DNA, the CDR3 is TGTGCCAGCAGCCTCCCCGGGGGCAGCGGTACGCAGTATTTT. Translation gives CASSLPGGSGTQYF.

The chain uses TRBV6-5 and TRBJ2-5; 9 bases are a match to TRBD2. V trimming: 6 bases; J trimming: 4 bases; junction bases outside the gene matches: 3. Germline CDR1 is MNHEY and CDR2 is SVGAGI. CDR3 size: 13 residues. CDR3: CASRNSGRETQYF. The CDR3 DNA reads as TGTGCCAGCAGAAATAGCGGGAGAGAGACCCAGTACTTC.

This clone was observed once. The chain recombines TRBV2 with TRBJ2-5; D not resolved. V was clipped by 4 bases and J by 5 bases, with 8 bases between them. Germline V gene data show CDR1 as SNHLY and CDR2 as FYNNEI. CDR3 length equals 12 residues. The CDR3 bases are TGTGCCAGCAGTGTTCGTTCGGAGACCCAGTACTTC. This codes for CASSVRSETQYF.

The rearrangement links TRBV11-2 to TRBJ2-1; no firm D call. The length of the CDR3 is 15 residues. Trimming took off 2 bases at V and 2 bases at J, with 10 bases between the two ends. Germline loops: CDR1 SGHAT, CDR2 FQNNGV. CDR3 sequence: CASSLPIAAYNEQFF. The CDR3 DNA follows: TGTGCCAGCAGCTTACCGATTGCGGCCTACAATGAGCAGTTCTTC.

The sample holds one count of this clone. V usage is TRBV27 and J usage is TRBJ2-7; 9 bases fit TRBD2. Germline values: CDR1 MNHEY, CDR2 SMNVEV (reference sequence). V was clipped by 6 bases and J by 5 bases; unmatched bases: 11. This CDR3 is built from 15 residues. CDR3 amino acids: CASSKSSGEPHEQYF. CDR3 coding DNA: TGTGCCAGCAGCAAGTCTAGCGGGGAACCCCACGAGCAGTACTTC.

The rearrangement uses TRBV7-6 and TRBJ2-1; weak D call: TRBD2 (6 bases). The CDR3 is 16 residues long. Germline V gene lookup returns CDR1 SGHVS and CDR2 FNYEAQ. With 4 bases removed from V and 2 bases from J, the gap between germline ends came to 15 bases. CDR3 bases: TGTGCCAGCAGCTCCCCCAATGCGGGAACCTACAATGAGCAGTTCTTC. Amino acids: CASSSPNAGTYNEQFF. Together with reference TRBV7-6 and TRBJ2-1, the CDR3 gives the full variable domain: GAGVSQSPRYKVTKRGQDVALRCDPISGHVSLYWYRQALGQGPEFLTYFNYEAQQDKSGLPNDRFSAERPEGSISTLTIQRTEQRDSAMYRCASSSPNAGTYNEQFFGPGTRLTVL.

The rearrangement uses TRBV5-6 and TRBJ2-1, with D perhaps given as TRBD1 or TRBD2 (5 bases each). Trimming took off 2 bases at V and 6 bases at J, with 12 bases between the two ends. The CDR3 has 14 amino acids. Germline lookup yields CDR1 SGHDT and CDR2 YYEEEE. CDR3 nucleotides: TGTGCCAGCAGCTTAGGGGCCCGGGGCAATGAGCAGTTCTTC. Translating gives CASSLGARGNEQFF. The full variable domain, its missing parts supplied by reference TRBV5-6 and TRBJ2-1, is DAGVTQSPTHLIKTRGQQVTLRCSPKSGHDTVSWYQQALGQGPQFIFQYYEEEERQRGNFPDRFSGHQFPNYSSELNVNALLLGDSALYLCASSLGARGNEQFFGPGTRLTVL.